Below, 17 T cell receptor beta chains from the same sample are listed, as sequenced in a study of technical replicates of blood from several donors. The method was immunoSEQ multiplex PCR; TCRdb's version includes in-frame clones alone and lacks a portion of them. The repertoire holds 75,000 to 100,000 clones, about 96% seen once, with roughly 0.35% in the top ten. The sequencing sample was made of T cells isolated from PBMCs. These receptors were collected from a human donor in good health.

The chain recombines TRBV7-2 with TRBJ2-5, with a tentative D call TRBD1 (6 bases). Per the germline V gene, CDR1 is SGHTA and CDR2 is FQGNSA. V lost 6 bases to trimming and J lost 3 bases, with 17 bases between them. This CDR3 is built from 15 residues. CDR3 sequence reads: CASSPEGDYKETQYF. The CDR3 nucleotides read TGTGCCAGCAGTCCCGAGGGGGATTATAAAGAGACCCAGTACTTC.

The CDR3 loop reads CASSLVGQGNNQPQHF. CDR3 nucleotide sequence: TGTGCCAGCAGCTTGGTAGGTCAGGGGAACAATCAGCCCCAGCATTTT. The chain has TRBV5-6 and TRBJ1-5, with D possibly TRBD1 on 6 matching bases. The CDR3 totals 16 residues. V lost 0 bases and J lost 3, with 13 bases in between. Germline CDR1 reads SGHDT; CDR2 reads YYEEEE.

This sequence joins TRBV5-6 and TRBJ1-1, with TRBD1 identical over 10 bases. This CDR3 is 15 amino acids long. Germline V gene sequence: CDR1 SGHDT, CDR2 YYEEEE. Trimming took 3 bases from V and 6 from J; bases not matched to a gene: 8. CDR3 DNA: TGTGCCAGCAGCTGGTTGGGACAGGGGAATTCTGAAGCTTTCTTT. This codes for CASSWLGQGNSEAFF.

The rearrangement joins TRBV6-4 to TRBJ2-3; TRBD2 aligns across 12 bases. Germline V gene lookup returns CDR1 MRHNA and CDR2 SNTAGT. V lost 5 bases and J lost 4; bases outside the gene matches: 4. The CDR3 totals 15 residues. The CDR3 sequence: CASSRLAGDPDTQYF. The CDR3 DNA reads TGTGCCAGCAGTCGACTAGCGGGAGACCCAGATACGCAGTATTTT.

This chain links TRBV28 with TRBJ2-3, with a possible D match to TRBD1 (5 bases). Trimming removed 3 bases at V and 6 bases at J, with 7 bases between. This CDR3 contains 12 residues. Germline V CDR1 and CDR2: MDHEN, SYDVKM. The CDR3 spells CASSLSGDTQYF. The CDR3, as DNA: TGTGCCAGCAGTTTGTCAGGGGATACGCAGTATTTT.

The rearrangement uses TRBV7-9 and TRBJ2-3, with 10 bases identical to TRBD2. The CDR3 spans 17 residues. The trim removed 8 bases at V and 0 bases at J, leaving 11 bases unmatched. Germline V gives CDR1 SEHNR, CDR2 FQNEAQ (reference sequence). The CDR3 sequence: CASREPGLAPSTDTQYF. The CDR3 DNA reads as TGTGCCAGCCGAGAACCGGGACTAGCGCCGAGCACAGATACGCAGTATTTT.

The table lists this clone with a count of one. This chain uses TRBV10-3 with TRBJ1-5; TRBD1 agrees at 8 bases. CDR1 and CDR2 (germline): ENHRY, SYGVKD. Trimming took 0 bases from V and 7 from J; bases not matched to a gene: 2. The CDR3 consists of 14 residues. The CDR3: CAISESDRGQPQHF. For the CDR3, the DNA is TGTGCCATCAGTGAGTCTGACAGGGGCCAGCCCCAGCATTTT.

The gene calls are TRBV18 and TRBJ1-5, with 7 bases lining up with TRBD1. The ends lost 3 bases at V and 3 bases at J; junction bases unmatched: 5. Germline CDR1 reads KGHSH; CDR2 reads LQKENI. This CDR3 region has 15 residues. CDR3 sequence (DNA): TGTGCCAGCTCACCGGCGGGACAGCTCAATCAGCCCCAGCATTTT. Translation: CASSPAGQLNQPQHF.

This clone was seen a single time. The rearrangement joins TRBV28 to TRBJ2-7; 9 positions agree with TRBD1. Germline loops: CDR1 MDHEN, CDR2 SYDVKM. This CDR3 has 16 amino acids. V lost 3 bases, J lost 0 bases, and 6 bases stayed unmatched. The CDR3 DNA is TGTGCCAGCAGTTTGCCCGGGACAGGGTTCTCCTACGAGCAGTACTTC. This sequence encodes CASSLPGTGFSYEQYF.

CDR3 DNA: TGTGCCAGCAGTTCCTCTTATGAAGCTTTCTTT. This sequence encodes CASSSSYEAFF. J is TRBJ1-1 and V is TRBV6-5; no definite D call. The germline CDR1 and CDR2 sequences are MNHEY and SVGAGI. Deletions cut 4 bases from V and 7 bases from J, with 7 bases between. The CDR3 extends over 11 amino acids.

The CDR3 sequence is CASSQDWGTGVSTDTQYF. The CDR3 bases are TGCGCCAGCAGCCAAGATTGGGGTACGGGAGTGAGCACAGATACGCAGTATTTT. The chain links TRBV4-3 to TRBJ2-3; weak D call: TRBD2 (6 bases). The CDR3 is 18 amino acids. Germline-derived CDR1 and CDR2 are LGHNA and YSLEER. Between the trimmed V and J ends, which lost 0 bases and 0 bases, there was a span of 16 bases.

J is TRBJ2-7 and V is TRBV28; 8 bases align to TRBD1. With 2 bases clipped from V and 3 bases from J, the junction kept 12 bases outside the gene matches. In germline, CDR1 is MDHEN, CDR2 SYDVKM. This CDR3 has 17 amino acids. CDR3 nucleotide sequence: TGTGCCAGCAGTTTAAATGCTCGGACAGGGAATAACTACGAGCAGTACTTC. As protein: CASSLNARTGNNYEQYF.

CDR3 sequence: CAIRGGRDTEAFF. The CDR3 DNA reads TGTGCCATCAGAGGGGGCCGGGACACTGAAGCTTTCTTT. The V gene is TRBV10-3, the J gene TRBJ1-1, with 7 bases that match TRBD1. The ends lost 6 bases at V and 3 bases at J; junction bases unmatched: 4. This CDR3 has 13 residues. Germline values: CDR1 ENHRY, CDR2 SYGVKD.

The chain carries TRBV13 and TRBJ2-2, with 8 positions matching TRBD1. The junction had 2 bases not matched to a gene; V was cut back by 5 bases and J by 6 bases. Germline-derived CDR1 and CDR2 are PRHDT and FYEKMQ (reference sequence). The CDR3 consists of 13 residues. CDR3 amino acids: CASSTQGAGELFF. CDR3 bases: TGTGCCAGCAGCACACAGGGGGCCGGGGAGCTGTTTTTT. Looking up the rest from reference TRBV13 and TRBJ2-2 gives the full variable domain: AAGVIQSPRHLIKEKRETATLKCYPIPRHDTVYWYQQGPGQDPQFLISFYEKMQSDKGSIPDRFSAQQFSDYHSELNMSSLELGDSALYFCASSTQGAGELFFGEGSRLTVL.

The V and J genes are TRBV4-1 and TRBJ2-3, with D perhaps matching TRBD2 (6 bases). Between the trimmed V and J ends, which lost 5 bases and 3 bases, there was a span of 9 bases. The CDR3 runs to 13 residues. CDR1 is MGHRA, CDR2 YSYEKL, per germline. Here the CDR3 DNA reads TGCGCCAGCAGCGAGGAGGGGACAGATACGCAGTATTTT. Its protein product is CASSEEGTDTQYF.

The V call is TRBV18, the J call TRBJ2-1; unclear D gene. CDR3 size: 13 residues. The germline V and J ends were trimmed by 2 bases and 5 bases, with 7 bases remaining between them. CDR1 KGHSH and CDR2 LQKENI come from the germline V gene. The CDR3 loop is CASSPSEDNEQFF. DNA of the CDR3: TGTGCCAGCTCACCATCAGAGGACAATGAGCAGTTCTTC.

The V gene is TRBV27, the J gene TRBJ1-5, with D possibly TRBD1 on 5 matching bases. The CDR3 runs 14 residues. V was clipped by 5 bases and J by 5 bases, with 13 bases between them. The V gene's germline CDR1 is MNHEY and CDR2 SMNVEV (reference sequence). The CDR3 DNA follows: TGTGCCAGCAGTAGCAGGGTTACCGATCAGCCCCAGCATTTT. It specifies CASSSRVTDQPQHF.